This entry is about one T cell receptor (beta chain). Its antigen is not known. TCRdb's copy holds only in-frame clones and misses some; the assay was immunoSEQ multiplex PCR. The table includes 25,000 to 30,000 clones, 65% to 90% detected once. This sample was taken from a study of tissue T cells after allogeneic stem cell transplantation. V lost 5 bases, J lost 6 bases, and 14 bases lay in between. CDR1 KGHSH and CDR2 LQKENI come from the germline V gene. CDR3 length: 13 amino acids. Study conclusions and caveats: Anatomically similar tissues had similar TCR repertoires within each patient.

This sequence originates from a woman aged 18-50 years who later had graft-versus-host disease after an allogeneic stem cell transplant. The source material was blood, sampled before transplantation. The genes are TRBV18 and TRBJ2-7, with D tentatively TRBD1 or TRBD2 (5 bases each). The CDR3 DNA reads as TGTGCCAGCTCAGCCGGGGCCCCAGTCGAGCAGTACTTC. Translation gives CASSAGAPVEQYF. The full variable domain, completed using reference TRBV18 and TRBJ2-7, is NAGVMQNPRHLVRRRGQEARLRCSPMKGHSHVYWYRQLPEEGLKFMVYLQKENIIDESGMPKERFSAEFPKEGPSILRIQQVVRGDSAAYFCASSAGAPVEQYFGPGTRLTVT.